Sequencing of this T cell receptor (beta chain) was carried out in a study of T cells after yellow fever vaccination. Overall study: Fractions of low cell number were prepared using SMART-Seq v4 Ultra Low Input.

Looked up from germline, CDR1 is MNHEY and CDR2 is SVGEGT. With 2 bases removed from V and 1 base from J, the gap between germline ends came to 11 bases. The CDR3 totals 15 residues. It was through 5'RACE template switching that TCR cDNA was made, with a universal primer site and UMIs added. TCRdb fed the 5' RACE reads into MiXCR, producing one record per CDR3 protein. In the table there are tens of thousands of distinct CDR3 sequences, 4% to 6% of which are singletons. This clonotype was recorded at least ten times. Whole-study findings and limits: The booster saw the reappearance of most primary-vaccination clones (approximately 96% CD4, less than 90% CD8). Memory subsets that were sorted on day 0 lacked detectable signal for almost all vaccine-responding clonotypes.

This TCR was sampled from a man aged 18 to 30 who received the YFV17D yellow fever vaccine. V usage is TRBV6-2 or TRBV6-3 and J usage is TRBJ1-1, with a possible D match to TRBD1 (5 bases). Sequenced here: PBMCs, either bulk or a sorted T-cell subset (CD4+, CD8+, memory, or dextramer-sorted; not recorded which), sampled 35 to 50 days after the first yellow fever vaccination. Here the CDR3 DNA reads TGTGCCAGCAGTTACCAAATGGGGGAGAACACTGAAGCTTTCTTT. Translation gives CASSYQMGENTEAFF.